This note documents a single TCR beta chain sequence. Its matching antigen is unknown. The data originate from a study of T cell responses to AZD1222 COVID-19 vaccine. Generated by immunoSEQ multiplex PCR, the TCRdb table keeps only in-frame clones and is missing some. Of about 48,000 clones in the sample, approximately 83% are singletons; the top ten hold less than 9%. In germline, CDR1 is LGHNA, CDR2 YSLEER. This CDR3 is built from 13 residues. Trimming cost V 4 bases and J 6 bases, with 12 bases left between them. Broader study findings: No repertoire was sampled before or during the peak T cell response, only after it. Increased Spike-specific TCR breadth and depth were observed after two AZD1222 doses.

The chain is built from TRBV4-3 and TRBJ1-1, with D hard to call. This receptor was identified in an adult who received the AZD1222 COVID-19 vaccine. Specimen: peripheral blood, collected 28 days after the second AZD1222 dose. The CDR3 region is CASSPDPMAEAFF. The CDR3 DNA is TGCGCCAGCAGCCCAGACCCAATGGCTGAAGCTTTCTTT.